The 21 T cell receptor beta chains presented below share a single source sample, sequenced in a study of cytomegalovirus exposure and HLA in healthy donors (dated by TCRdb to the late 2010s). The library was prepared using the immunoSEQ multiplex PCR assay. Entries here come from immuneACCESS through TCRdb and include only in-frame sequences with V and J called. Some clones fail to appear in such tables; in the studies checked, an unresolved V gene covers under half of the shortfall, and the cause of the remainder is unknown. Within this sample are about 200,000 clones, with 75% to 90% of them counted one time only. The ten largest clones add up to 4.5% to 6% of the sample. What was sequenced was PBMCs. These receptors were collected from a woman between 18 and 30 years old in good health and CMV-seronegative.

V usage is TRBV27 and J usage is TRBJ2-3; D gene unclear. The CDR3 is 13 amino acids. V was trimmed by 4 bases and J by 10 bases, leaving 15 bases between them. Germline-derived CDR1 and CDR2 are MNHEY and SMNVEV (reference sequence). CDR3 in amino acids: CASSSSLTGSQYF. CDR3 nucleotides: TGTGCCAGCAGTTCTTCACTAACCGGATCGCAGTATTTT.

The gene calls are TRBV6-1 and TRBJ1-1; 8 bases agree with TRBD1. The J segment lost 6 bases and the V segment lost 3 bases, leaving 9 bases of the junction unmatched. Germline loops: CDR1 MNHNS, CDR2 SASEGT. The CDR3 is 15 residues long. The CDR3 protein is CASSDPQGAIPEAFF. In DNA, the CDR3 is TGTGCCAGCAGTGATCCCCAGGGGGCGATCCCTGAAGCTTTCTTT.

The chain recombines TRBV30 with TRBJ2-7; perhaps TRBD2 as D (5 bases). The germline V and J ends were trimmed by 2 bases and 6 bases, with 14 bases remaining between them. Germline CDR1 GTSNPN, CDR2 SVGIG (reference sequence). The CDR3 consists of 13 residues. The CDR3 DNA follows: TGTGCCTGGAGTCCTAGCCAGCGCGGCGAGCAGTACTTC. Amino acid sequence: CAWSPSQRGEQYF. The variable domain in full, with the rest retrieved from reference TRBV30 and TRBJ2-7, is SQTIHQWPATLVQPVGSPLSLECTVEGTSNPNLYWYRQAAGRGLQLLFYSVGIGQISSEVPQNLSASRPQDRQFILSSKKLLLSDSGFYLCAWSPSQRGEQYFGPGTRLTVT.

The V and J genes are TRBV5-1 and TRBJ2-2, with TRBD2 identical over 13 bases. J was trimmed by 4 bases and V by 4 bases; bases with no gene match: 7. The CDR3 covers 17 residues. Germline assignment: CDR1 SGHRS and CDR2 YFSETQ. Here the CDR3 DNA reads TGCGCCAGCAGCCAGGGACTAGCGGGATCCGGCACCGGGGAGCTGTTTTTT. It translates to CASSQGLAGSGTGELFF. Combining the CDR3 with reference TRBV5-1 and TRBJ2-2 gives the whole variable domain KAGVTQTPRYLIKTRGQQVTLSCSPISGHRSVSWYQQTPGQGLQFLFEYFSETQRNKGNFPGRFSGRQFSNSRSEMNVSTLELGDSALYLCASSQGLAGSGTGELFFGEGSRLTVL.

CDR3 DNA: TGTGCCAGCAGTTACGTAACAGGTGTCAATGAGCAGTTCTTC. Protein sequence: CASSYVTGVNEQFF. This sequence joins TRBV6-5 and TRBJ2-1; weak D call: TRBD1 (5 bases). The CDR3 spans 14 residues. Looked up from germline, CDR1 is MNHEY and CDR2 is SVGAGI. Trimming took off 2 bases at V and 6 bases at J, with 11 bases between the two ends.

The chain couples TRBV5-4 to TRBJ2-1, with TRBD2 matching 13 bases. This CDR3 is 17 amino acids long. Germline lookup yields CDR1 SGHNT and CDR2 YYREEE (reference sequence). Germline trimming cut 0 bases from V and 7 bases from J; bases unmatched to any gene: 7. For the CDR3, the DNA is TGTGCCAGCAGCTTGGCCCGCGGACTAGCGGGAGAAAATGAGCAGTTCTTC. Protein product: CASSLARGLAGENEQFF.

The CDR3 sequence is CASSWIQGVDEKLFF. CDR3 DNA sequence: TGTGCCAGCAGTTGGATACAGGGGGTCGATGAAAAACTGTTTTTT. V and J are TRBV27 and TRBJ1-4, with 8 positions matching TRBD1. Germline lookup yields CDR1 MNHEY and CDR2 SMNVEV (reference sequence). This CDR3 comprises 15 residues. Trimming removed 4 bases from V and 6 bases from J; junction bases left unmatched: 7.

This clone has only one observation. CDR3 sequence: CASSAPGQNYNEQFF. In DNA form, the CDR3 reads TGTGCCAGCAGCGCACCGGGACAGAACTACAATGAGCAGTTCTTC. This rearrangement joins TRBV9 to TRBJ2-1; 7 positions match TRBD1. The CDR3 runs to 15 residues. CDR1 is SGDLS and CDR2 is YYNGEE in the germline V gene. J gave up 3 bases and V 3 bases, and 6 bases lay outside the gene matches.

The chain recombines TRBV6-5 with TRBJ2-2; 7 bases are shared with TRBD2. CDR1 and CDR2 from the germline V gene are MNHEY and SVGAGI. J lost 7 bases, V lost 7 bases, and 12 bases had no gene match. This CDR3 region has 15 residues. Here the CDR3 reads CASKTGSGQGGELFF. The CDR3 region has the DNA TGTGCCAGCAAGACTGGTAGCGGGCAGGGCGGGGAGCTGTTTTTT.

As DNA, the CDR3 is TGTGCCAGCCAGGAACAGGGACGGGGAGGCTACACCTTC. Protein product: CASQEQGRGGYTF. The J gene is TRBJ1-2, the V gene TRBV6-5; the D gene is possibly TRBD1 (6 bases). Trimming removed 8 bases from V and 8 bases from J, with 18 bases in between. Germline loops: CDR1 MNHEY, CDR2 SVGAGI. This CDR3 region has 13 residues.

This chain joins TRBV4-1 and TRBJ1-1, with D perhaps TRBD1 (6 bases). Germline lookup yields CDR1 MGHRA and CDR2 YSYEKL. The germline V and J ends were trimmed by 7 bases and 1 base, with 16 bases remaining between them. CDR3 length: 15 amino acids. CDR3 region: CASTLLDRQNTEAFF. The CDR3 region has the DNA TGCGCCAGCACCCTCCTTGACAGGCAGAACACTGAAGCTTTCTTT.

Concerning this clone: Other DNA sequences in the sample encode the same CDR3. The chain uses TRBV2 and TRBJ2-5, with D uncertain. The CDR3 is 12 residues long. Germline assignment: CDR1 SNHLY and CDR2 FYNNEI. Trimming stripped 4 bases from V and 2 bases from J, with 5 bases between. DNA of the CDR3: TGTGCCAGCAGTGCCCTTCAAGAGACCCAGTACTTC. This codes for CASSALQETQYF.

This clone was found a few times. V usage is TRBV7-9 and J usage is TRBJ1-2; D is possibly TRBD1 (5 bases). The CDR3 totals 16 residues. Trimming took off 7 bases at V and 0 bases at J, with 18 bases between the two ends. Germline V gives CDR1 SEHNR, CDR2 FQNEAQ (reference sequence). CDR3 in DNA: TGTGCCAGCACCCACTACAGGACGACTTCTAACTATGGCTACACCTTC. Its protein is CASTHYRTTSNYGYTF.

This clone was detected only once. The V call is TRBV6-1, the J call TRBJ1-1; no definite D call. Per the germline V gene, CDR1 is MNHNS and CDR2 is SASEGT. Trimming took 1 base from V and 4 from J, leaving 7 bases between them. CDR3 length: 13 residues. CDR3 residues: CASSEVAGTEAFF. CDR3 nucleotide sequence: TGTGCCAGCAGTGAAGTGGCGGGCACTGAAGCTTTCTTT.

The chain is built from TRBV27 and TRBJ1-1; D not resolved. CDR1 is MNHEY, CDR2 SMNVEV, per germline (reference sequence). This CDR3 has 16 amino acids. The ends were cut back, 2 bases at V and 0 bases at J, with 13 bases in the middle. The CDR3 nucleotides are TGTGCCAGCAGTTTAGTTCCGACTGCAATGAACACTGAAGCTTTCTTT. It translates to CASSLVPTAMNTEAFF.

This clone was counted once. V and J are TRBV28 and TRBJ1-2; unclear D gene. V was pared by 5 bases and J by 2 bases, with 15 bases between. The germline V gene has CDR1 MDHEN and CDR2 SYDVKM. CDR3 length equals 15 residues. The CDR3: CASSLPQRGNYGYTF. The CDR3 nucleotides are TGTGCCAGCAGTCTTCCACAACGAGGGAACTATGGCTACACCTTC.

The chain has TRBV28 and TRBJ1-2; D gene unclear. CDR3 size: 13 residues. Deletions cut 6 bases from V and 4 bases from J, with 12 bases between. The germline V gene has CDR1 MDHEN and CDR2 SYDVKM. For the CDR3, the DNA is TGTGCCAGCAGGGGATTCGAGGGCTATGGCTACACCTTC. Protein sequence: CASRGFEGYGYTF.

The chain uses TRBV29-1 and TRBJ2-1, with 8 bases fitting TRBD2. Germline values: CDR1 SQVTM, CDR2 ANQGSEA. The CDR3 is made up of 16 amino acids. With 1 base clipped from V and 0 bases from J, the junction kept 5 bases outside the gene matches. CDR3 sequence reads: CSVEGVAGSSYNEQFF. The CDR3 DNA reads TGCAGCGTTGAAGGGGTAGCGGGGAGCTCCTACAATGAGCAGTTCTTC.

There are a few counts of this clone. This CDR3 is also generated by other DNA sequences in the sample. The V call is TRBV9, the J call TRBJ1-2; no clear D. The CDR3 has 13 residues. Germline values: CDR1 SGDLS, CDR2 YYNGEE. The germline V and J ends were trimmed by 0 bases and 1 base, with 4 bases remaining between them. The CDR3 DNA sequence: TGTGCCAGCAGCGTAGACAATAACTATGGCTACACCTTC. Protein sequence: CASSVDNNYGYTF.

The chain joins TRBV5-1 to TRBJ1-1; possible D gene TRBD1, 6 bases. CDR3 length: 15 amino acids. CDR1 and CDR2 from the germline V gene are SGHRS and YFSETQ. V dropped 4 bases and J dropped 0 bases, with 13 bases sitting between them. CDR3 sequence reads: CASSPHRDVNTEAFF. CDR3 bases: TGCGCCAGCAGCCCGCACAGGGATGTGAACACTGAAGCTTTCTTT.

This clone has more than one count but fewer than ten. The sample has other DNA sequences that encode this CDR3 too. This chain uses TRBV18 with TRBJ1-6; TRBD1 might be the D (5 bases). Deletions cut 6 bases from V and 6 bases from J, with 12 bases between. Germline V gives CDR1 KGHSH, CDR2 LQKENI. The CDR3 extends over 14 amino acids. The CDR3 DNA reads as TGTGCCAGCTCCCCTCAGGGAGTTAATTCACCCCTCCACTTT. Amino acids: CASSPQGVNSPLHF.